The TCR beta chain described here comes from a study of blood T cells in healthy people across ages. Germline CDR1 KGHSH, CDR2 LQKENI. This CDR3 has 13 residues. A sample-barcoded 5' primer and a J-beta primer mix were used in a second PCR of roughly 7 to 11 cycles. TCRdb reprocessed the 5' RACE reads with MiXCR, giving one entry per CDR3 protein. This sample yields approximately 730,000 distinct CDR3 sequences, of which approximately 43% are seen a single time; 20% to 25% belongs to the top ten. The sequenced sample was blood. This receptor was taken from a woman aged 55-70 years in good health. The chain uses TRBV18 and TRBJ2-1; D not certain. The end of the DNA is better explained by TRBJ2-7, so the J call may be wrong. This CDR3 reads CASSPQKNAEQYF. The CDR3 nucleotides read TGTGCCAGCTCACCACAGAAAAACGCTGAGCAGTACTTC.